Each of the 30 T cell receptor beta chains below was sequenced from the same sample in a study of T cells in Graves' hyperthyroidism and ophthalmopathy. TCR beta CDR3 regions were amplified from RNA transcripts. HTBI primers were used for first-round RT-PCR of the TCR CDR3. MiXCR was run by TCRdb on the multiplex PCR reads, yielding one entry per CDR3 protein. The data show around 340,000 distinct CDR3 sequences, about 15% seen once. Sequencing input: blood. These receptors were collected from a woman in her twenties or thirties with Graves' hyperthyroidism.

Concerning this clonotype itself: A much more abundant neighbour one base away suggests this may be a read error. The V call is TRBV13, the J call TRBJ2-3; possibly TRBD2 for D (5 bases). The V end lost 2 bases, the J end lost 5 bases, and 14 bases lay between the germline ends. This CDR3 spans 15 amino acids. Germline values: CDR1 PRHDT, CDR2 FYEKMQ (reference sequence). As DNA, the CDR3 is TGTGCCAGCAGCTTACCCGGGATTTTTGGAGATACGCAGTATTTT. It yields the protein CASSLPGIFGDTQYF.

This clonotype was counted at least ten times. V usage is TRBV27 and J usage is TRBJ2-4; no clear D gene. Trimming pared 5 bases from V and 8 bases from J, leaving 13 bases between. Germline V lookup: CDR1 MNHEY, CDR2 SMNVEV (reference sequence). The CDR3 runs to 13 residues. This CDR3 is CASSQLPRDIQYF. DNA for the CDR3: TGTGCCAGCAGTCAGTTACCAAGGGACATTCAGTACTTC.

This clonotype was observed at least ten times. The gene calls are TRBV28 and TRBJ2-5; 10 nucleotides align to TRBD1. CDR1 is MDHEN and CDR2 is SYDVKM in the germline V gene. This CDR3 is built from 13 residues. The ends lost 7 bases at V and 11 bases at J; junction bases unmatched: 10. The CDR3 protein is CASISGQGLLQYF. The CDR3 coding sequence is TGTGCCAGCATTTCGGGACAGGGGCTTCTTCAGTACTTC.

Only a few counts were recorded for this clonotype. J is TRBJ2-1 and V is TRBV27; TRBD2 matches 8 bases. The V and J ends lost 1 base and 9 bases, in that order; junction bases with no gene match: 8. Germline V gene data show CDR1 as MNHEY and CDR2 as SMNVEV (reference sequence). CDR3 size: 15 residues. CDR3 coding DNA: TGTGCCAGCAGTTTATTACTAGCGGAGAGGGGTGAGCAGTTCTTC. It codes for CASSLLLAERGEQFF.

This clonotype appeared many times. The chain employs TRBV16 and TRBJ1-4, with 7 bases matching TRBD1. The germline CDR1 and CDR2 sequences are KGHSY and FQNENV. V lost 5 bases, J lost 7 bases, and 4 bases stayed unmatched. The CDR3 is made up of 13 amino acids. The CDR3 DNA reads as TGTGCCAGCAGCTACAGGGGAGGTGAAAAACTGTTTTTT. This translates into CASSYRGGEKLFF.

Only one count was recorded for this clonotype. The genes are TRBV12-3 or TRBV12-4 and TRBJ1-4, with a weak D call TRBD1 (5 bases). Trimming took 2 bases from V and 7 from J, leaving 11 bases between them. The CDR3 length is 14 residues. The CDR3 region has the DNA TGTGCCAGCAGTTTATCCGCGGGGGGTGAAAAACTGTTTTTT. It translates to CASSLSAGGEKLFF.

This clonotype showed up just a few times. A much larger clone lies a single base off, so this may be a read error. J is TRBJ2-7 and V is TRBV29-1, with 7 bases fitting TRBD2. J gave up 6 bases and V 7 bases, and 18 bases lay outside the gene matches. This CDR3 is built from 15 residues. Germline V gene data show CDR1 as SQVTM and CDR2 as ANQGSEA. DNA of the CDR3: TGCAGCGCTCCGTTTGGCCGTGGGGGGGAGCTCGAGCAGTACTTC. Translated: CSAPFGRGGELEQYF.

This clonotype was seen ten or more times. This rearrangement joins TRBV20-1 to TRBJ2-2; TRBD2 agrees at 7 bases. Germline CDR1 and CDR2: DFQATT and SNEGSKA (reference sequence). The CDR3 runs 14 residues. The junction had 3 bases not matched to a gene; V was cut back by 0 bases and J by 5 bases. The CDR3 DNA sequence: TGCAGTGCTAGAGAAGGGCGGGAGACCGGGGAGCTGTTTTTT. Amino acids: CSAREGRETGELFF.

A few counts support this clonotype. V is TRBV4-1 and J is TRBJ1-3; D uncertain. CDR1 is MGHRA and CDR2 is YSYEKL in the germline V gene. The germline V and J ends were trimmed by 0 bases and 5 bases, with 14 bases remaining between them. There are 16 residues in the CDR3. Written as DNA, the CDR3 is TGCGCCAGCAGCCAAGAGGTTGGGCTCGCCAGAAACACCATATATTTT. Translation gives CASSQEVGLARNTIYF.

The chain uses TRBV5-6 and TRBJ2-7; D not resolved. Germline V gene data show CDR1 as SGHDT and CDR2 as YYEEEE. The CDR3 length is 13 residues. V dropped 1 base and J dropped 2 bases, with 7 bases sitting between them. CDR3 loop: CASSLTVAYEQYF. The CDR3 DNA reads as TGTGCCAGCAGCTTGACGGTGGCCTACGAGCAGTACTTC.

This clonotype was recorded many times. The chain carries TRBV28 and TRBJ2-7; 9 bases line up with TRBD1. The CDR3 is made up of 15 amino acids. Germline loops: CDR1 MDHEN, CDR2 SYDVKM. J was trimmed by 2 bases and V by 5 bases; bases with no gene match: 7. CDR3 loop: CASSLQGALTYEQYF. The CDR3 DNA sequence: TGTGCCAGCAGTCTACAGGGGGCCCTAACCTACGAGCAGTACTTC.

The genes are TRBV4-2 and TRBJ1-1, with unresolved D. CDR3 size: 13 residues. The germline V gene encodes CDR1 LGHNA and CDR2 YNFKEQ. The V end lost 0 bases, the J end lost 4 bases, and 6 bases lay between the germline ends. The CDR3 nucleotides are TGTGCCAGCAGCCAAGAGTGGGCCACTGAAGCTTTCTTT. Amino acid sequence: CASSQEWATEAFF.

This rearrangement joins TRBV29-1 to TRBJ1-4, with unresolved D. This CDR3 has 11 amino acids. Trimming left V 7 bases short and J 12 bases short, with 15 bases between. The germline V gene has CDR1 SQVTM and CDR2 ANQGSEA. CDR3 DNA: TGCAGCGCATCCAGGCGAGAAGAACTGTTTTTT. Translated: CSASRREELFF.

The V call is TRBV19, the J call TRBJ2-3; TRBD1 agrees at 7 bases. The V segment lost 5 bases and the J segment 0 bases; nucleotides outside the gene matches: 8. Germline CDR1 LNHDA, CDR2 SQIVND (reference sequence). The length of the CDR3 is 16 residues. The CDR3 reads CASSAARQGSTDTQYF. The CDR3 DNA follows: TGTGCCAGTAGTGCAGCGAGACAGGGCAGCACAGATACGCAGTATTTT.

This clonotype was seen repeatedly, ten times or more. The chain joins TRBV18 to TRBJ2-5, with TRBD1 matching 9 bases. The CDR3 length is 14 residues. Trimming took 3 bases from V and 4 from J; bases not matched to a gene: 3. In germline, CDR1 is KGHSH, CDR2 LQKENI. DNA of the CDR3: TGTGCCAGCTCACCGACAGGGGGTGGAGAGACCCAGTACTTC. Residues: CASSPTGGGETQYF.

Many counts were recorded for this clonotype. The genes are TRBV5-6 and TRBJ2-7, with D perhaps TRBD2 (6 bases). CDR1 is SGHDT, CDR2 YYEEEE, per germline. The CDR3 contains 14 residues. V shed 3 bases and J shed 2 bases, with 12 bases lying between them. The CDR3 DNA reads TGTGCCAGCAGCTGGGTTAGCGGAGCCTACGAGCAGTACTTC. It specifies CASSWVSGAYEQYF. The full variable domain, its missing parts supplied by reference TRBV5-6 and TRBJ2-7, is DAGVTQSPTHLIKTRGQQVTLRCSPKSGHDTVSWYQQALGQGPQFIFQYYEEEERQRGNFPDRFSGHQFPNYSSELNVNALLLGDSALYLCASSWVSGAYEQYFGPGTRLTVT.

CDR3 loop: CASSTGTVNSPLHF. CDR3 DNA: TGTGCCAGCAGCACCGGGACTGTGAATTCACCCCTCCACTTT. V usage is TRBV28 and J usage is TRBJ1-6; a weak D match, TRBD1 (5 bases). V was trimmed by 6 bases and J by 7 bases, leaving 13 bases between them. Germline lookup yields CDR1 MDHEN and CDR2 SYDVKM. The CDR3 covers 14 residues.

This clonotype has more than one count but fewer than ten. This chain joins TRBV3-1 and TRBJ2-1, with a weak D call TRBD2 (6 bases). Germline CDR1 reads LGHDT; CDR2 reads YNNKEL (reference sequence). Trimming cost V 0 bases and J 2 bases, with 11 bases left between them. The CDR3 runs to 16 residues. The DNA of the CDR3 is TGTGCCAGCAGCCAAGACCCGGGACTGCCCTACAATGAGCAGTTCTTC. Amino acids: CASSQDPGLPYNEQFF.

This clonotype was picked up many times. V gene TRBV27 combines with J gene TRBJ1-2; D is undetermined. V was clipped by 6 bases and J by 7 bases, with 12 bases between them. CDR1 and CDR2 from the germline V gene are MNHEY and SMNVEV (reference sequence). This CDR3 region has 12 residues. The CDR3 sequence: CASRQGRGGYTF. CDR3 sequence (DNA): TGTGCCAGCAGGCAAGGGAGAGGTGGCTACACCTTC.

This clonotype was detected a few times. The chain combines TRBV29-1 with TRBJ2-7; TRBD2 matches at 7 bases. CDR3 length: 15 residues. Germline V gene sequence: CDR1 SQVTM, CDR2 ANQGSEA. V lost 6 bases to trimming and J lost 3 bases; unmatched junction nucleotides: 14. The CDR3, as DNA: TGCAGCGTCTTAGCTCCATACGGCGGGAGCTACGAGCAGTACTTC. It translates to CSVLAPYGGSYEQYF.

This clonotype showed up just a few times. This sequence joins TRBV6-5 and TRBJ2-6; possible D gene TRBD1, 6 bases. Looked up from germline, CDR1 is MNHEY and CDR2 is SVGAGI. The V end was cut by 0 bases, the J end by 0 bases, with 9 bases between. The CDR3 extends over 17 amino acids. CDR3: CASSYSTGPSGANVLTF. CDR3 bases: TGTGCCAGCAGTTACTCGACAGGACCCTCTGGGGCCAACGTCCTGACTTTC.

For this clonotype: At one end, the junction sequence differs from germline, possibly due to a read error. The CDR3 region is CASSEGYNEQSF. The CDR3 DNA is TGTGCCAGCAGTGAAGGATACAATGAGCAGTCCTTC. The chain carries TRBV2 and TRBJ2-1; D is unclear. Germline CDR1 is SNHLY and CDR2 is FYNNEI. The CDR3 sequence is 12 residues long.

To note about this clonotype: The DNA is omitted, as the CDR3 cannot be located on it reliably, and the CDR3 follows TCRdb's listing. This chain joins TRBV6-2 or TRBV6-3 and TRBJ1-6; the table's D gene call, TRBD1, was not cross checked with the DNA. 21 amino acids form the CDR3, both terminal residues included. Germline V gives CDR1 MNHEY, CDR2 SVGEGT. The CDR3 loop is CASSSGAYEQYFGPANSPLHF.

The sample holds a few counts of this clonotype. The genes are TRBV19 and TRBJ2-3; 8 positions agree with TRBD2. The germline gives CDR1 LNHDA, CDR2 SQIVND (reference sequence). J lost 4 bases, V lost 7 bases, and 10 bases had no gene match. The length of the CDR3 is 15 residues. Written as DNA, the CDR3 is TGTGCCAGTAACCTGGGACTAGGTCGAGCAGATACGCAGTATTTT. Its protein is CASNLGLGRADTQYF.

This clonotype has just a few counts. The rearrangement uses TRBV12-3 or TRBV12-4 and TRBJ2-7, with D tentatively TRBD2 (5 bases). The CDR3 runs 14 residues. The ends were cut back, 4 bases at V and 5 bases at J, with 15 bases in the middle. The CDR3 DNA is TGTGCCAGCAGTTCGGTCGGGGTACCAAACGAGCAGTACTTC. Amino acids: CASSSVGVPNEQYF.

The chain couples TRBV14 to TRBJ2-7, with a weak D call TRBD2 (5 bases). There are 15 residues in the CDR3. Germline V gene lookup returns CDR1 SGHDN and CDR2 FVKESK. V was cut by 1 base and J by 2 bases, with 12 bases left in between. CDR3 protein: CASSQVGGYAYEQYF. The CDR3 DNA follows: TGTGCCAGCAGCCAAGTTGGCGGGTACGCCTACGAGCAGTACTTC.

This clonotype showed up many times. The chain has TRBV28 and TRBJ1-2; weak D call: TRBD1 (5 bases). The germline gives CDR1 MDHEN, CDR2 SYDVKM. The CDR3 totals 13 residues. V was trimmed by 4 bases and J by 6 bases, leaving 12 bases between them. CDR3 DNA sequence: TGTGCCAGCAGTTCCGGGACTATAAATGGCTACACCTTC. This encodes CASSSGTINGYTF.

The rearrangement links TRBV7-2 to TRBJ2-5; D might be TRBD1 (7 bases). Per germline, CDR1 SGHTA and CDR2 FQGNSA. V was pared by 6 bases and J by 9 bases, with 23 bases between. The CDR3 totals 15 residues. CDR3 amino acids: CASSLGGQPWEAQYF. The CDR3 bases are TGTGCCAGCAGTCTAGGGGGCCAGCCCTGGGAGGCCCAGTACTTC.

The table lists this clonotype with many counts. The rearrangement links TRBV29-1 to TRBJ1-2; 8 nucleotides match TRBD1. CDR3 length equals 13 residues. V lost 6 bases, J lost 0 bases, and 3 bases stayed unmatched. Germline lookup yields CDR1 SQVTM and CDR2 ANQGSEA. The CDR3, as DNA: TGCAGCGTCGGGACAGGAGCTAACTATGGCTACACCTTC. Translated, it gives CSVGTGANYGYTF.

The V gene is TRBV20-1, the J gene TRBJ1-1; 7 nucleotides line up with TRBD1. From germline, CDR1 is DFQATT and CDR2 SNEGSKA (reference sequence). J gave up 2 bases and V 4 bases, and 10 bases lay outside the gene matches. The CDR3 runs 15 residues. The CDR3 loop reads CSAKETGNRNTEAFF. The CDR3 DNA is TGCAGTGCTAAAGAGACAGGGAATCGTAACACTGAAGCTTTCTTT.